One sample yielded the 9 T cell receptor beta chains listed below, sequenced in a study of shared clonotypes between healthy human individuals. The table came from immunoSEQ multiplex PCR; TCRdb's copy has only in-frame clones and leaves some out. The top ten clones hold 0.3% to 0.45% of a sample with 1,400,000 or so clones, approximately 98.5% of them seen once. Sequenced input: naive CD4+ T cells sorted from blood. Subset here: CD45RA+ positively selected. The receptor set was obtained from a man aged 30 to 45 in good health.

The rearrangement links TRBV19 to TRBJ1-2; 7 bases agree with TRBD1. From germline, CDR1 is LNHDA and CDR2 SQIVND (reference sequence). This CDR3 comprises 14 residues. Germline trimming cut 4 bases from V and 4 bases from J; bases unmatched to any gene: 6. CDR3 protein: CASSTRQGRYGYTF. The CDR3 DNA follows: TGTGCCAGTAGTACCCGACAGGGCCGCTATGGCTACACCTTC. The full variable domain, in which reference TRBV19 and TRBJ1-2 provide the parts outside the CDR3, is DGGITQSPKYLFRKEGQNVTLSCEQNLNHDAMYWYRQDPGQGLRLIYYSQIVNDFQKGDIAEGYSVSREKKESFPLTVTSAQKNPTAFYLCASSTRQGRYGYTFGSGTRLTVV.

The chain links TRBV7-3 to TRBJ2-3, with D perhaps matching TRBD2 (5 bases). The germline V gene has CDR1 SGHTA and CDR2 FQGTGA. This CDR3 is 16 amino acids long. Trimming pared 2 bases from V and 1 base from J, leaving 13 bases between. The CDR3 coding sequence is TGTGCCAGCAGCTTAGATCGAGCGGTGGGCACAGATACGCAGTATTTT. Translation: CASSLDRAVGTDTQYF.

This chain links TRBV25-1 with TRBJ2-1; 10 bases map to TRBD1. Per the germline V gene, CDR1 is MGHDK and CDR2 is SYGVNS. J lost 6 bases, V lost 2 bases, and 10 bases had no gene match. This CDR3 has 17 amino acids. The CDR3 sequence is CASSEHTGTGVSNEQFF. The CDR3 DNA sequence: TGTGCCAGCAGTGAACACACCGGGACAGGGGTGAGCAATGAGCAGTTCTTC.

This rearrangement joins TRBV5-3 to TRBJ2-7; D is uncertain. TRBV5-3 qualifies as an ORF whose function is uncertain. The CDR3 contains 13 residues. V lost 8 bases to trimming and J lost 5 bases, with 17 bases between them. The CDR3 DNA reads as TGTGCCAGCAGCCGCAGATCCGAACACGAGCAGTACTTC. It codes for CASSRRSEHEQYF.

The rearrangement links TRBV7-2 to TRBJ2-1; tentative D call: TRBD1 (6 bases). Germline CDR1 reads SGHTA; CDR2 reads FQGNSA. The CDR3 is 17 residues long. Trimming shortened V by 4 bases and J by 0 bases, and 16 bases separated the two germline ends. As DNA, the CDR3 is TGTGCCAGCAGCTCGACAGGACTGACCGACTCCTACAATGAGCAGTTCTTC. It encodes CASSSTGLTDSYNEQFF.

Remarks on this clone: The sample has other DNA sequences that encode this CDR3 too. The chain is built from TRBV5-4 and TRBJ2-7; D is uncertain. The CDR3 covers 12 residues. V dropped 0 bases and J dropped 4 bases, with 5 bases sitting between them. The V gene's germline CDR1 is SGHNT and CDR2 YYREEE (reference sequence). CDR3 sequence: CASSLVGYEQYF. The CDR3 DNA reads TGTGCCAGCAGCTTGGTGGGTTACGAGCAGTACTTC.

The chain uses TRBV5-1 and TRBJ2-7, with TRBD2 matching 9 bases. The CDR3 loop spans 15 amino acids. The junction had 8 bases not matched to a gene; V was cut back by 6 bases and J by 1 base. Germline CDR1 is SGHRS and CDR2 is YFSETQ. The CDR3 nucleotides are TGCGCCAGCACATCCGGGACTAGCACTTCCTACGAGCAGTACTTC. Its translation is CASTSGTSTSYEQYF.

A single count supports this clone. The chain combines TRBV11-2 with TRBJ1-1; D uncertain. Trimming pared 5 bases from V and 8 bases from J, leaving 12 bases between. The CDR3 consists of 12 residues. CDR1 and CDR2 from the germline V gene are SGHAT and FQNNGV. CDR3 amino acids: CASSMLRPEAFF. In DNA, the CDR3 is TGTGCCAGCAGCATGTTAAGGCCCGAAGCTTTCTTT.

About this clone: Other nucleotide sequences from this sample produce the same CDR3. The chain joins TRBV10-3 to TRBJ2-3; 13 bases line up with TRBD2. The CDR3 is made up of 16 amino acids. Looked up from germline, CDR1 is ENHRY and CDR2 is SYGVKD. The J segment lost 0 bases and the V segment lost 6 bases, leaving 3 bases of the junction unmatched. The chain's CDR3 is CAISGLAGASTDTQYF. The CDR3 DNA reads as TGTGCCATCAGCGGACTAGCGGGAGCAAGCACAGATACGCAGTATTTT.